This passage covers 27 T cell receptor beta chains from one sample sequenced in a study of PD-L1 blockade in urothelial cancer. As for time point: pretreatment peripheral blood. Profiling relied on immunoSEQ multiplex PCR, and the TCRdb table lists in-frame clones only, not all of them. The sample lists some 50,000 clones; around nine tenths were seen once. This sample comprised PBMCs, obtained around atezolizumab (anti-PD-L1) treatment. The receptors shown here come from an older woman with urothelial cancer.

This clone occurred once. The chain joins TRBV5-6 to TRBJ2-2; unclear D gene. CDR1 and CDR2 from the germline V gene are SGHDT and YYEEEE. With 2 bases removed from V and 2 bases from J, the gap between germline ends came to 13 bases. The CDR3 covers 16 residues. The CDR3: CASSLDPQVNTGELFF. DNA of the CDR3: TGTGCCAGCAGCTTAGACCCCCAGGTTAACACCGGGGAGCTGTTTTTT.

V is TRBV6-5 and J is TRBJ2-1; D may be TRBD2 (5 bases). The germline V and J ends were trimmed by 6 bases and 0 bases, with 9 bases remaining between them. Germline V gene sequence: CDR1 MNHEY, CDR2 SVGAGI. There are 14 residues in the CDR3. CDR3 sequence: CASRKSGSYNEQFF. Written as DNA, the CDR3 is TGTGCCAGCAGGAAGAGCGGCTCCTACAATGAGCAGTTCTTC.

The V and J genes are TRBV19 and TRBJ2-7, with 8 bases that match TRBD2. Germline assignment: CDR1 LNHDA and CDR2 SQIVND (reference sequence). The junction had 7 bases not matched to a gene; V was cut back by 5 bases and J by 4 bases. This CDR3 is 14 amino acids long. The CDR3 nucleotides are TGTGCCAGTAGTGAAGGACTAGCTTTGTACGAGCAGTACTTC. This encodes CASSEGLALYEQYF.

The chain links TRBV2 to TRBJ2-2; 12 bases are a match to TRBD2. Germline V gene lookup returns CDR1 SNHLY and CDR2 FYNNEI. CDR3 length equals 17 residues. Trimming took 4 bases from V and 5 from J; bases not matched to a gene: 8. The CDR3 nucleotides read TGTGCCAGCAGTGGGCGGACTAGCGGGGTCAGGACCGGGGAGCTGTTTTTT. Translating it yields CASSGRTSGVRTGELFF.

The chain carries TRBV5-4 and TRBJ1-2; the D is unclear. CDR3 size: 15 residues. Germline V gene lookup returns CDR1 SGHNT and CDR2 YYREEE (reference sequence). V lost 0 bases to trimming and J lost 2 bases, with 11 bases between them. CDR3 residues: CASSLDQEKNYGYTF. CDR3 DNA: TGTGCCAGCAGCTTGGATCAGGAAAAGAACTATGGCTACACCTTC. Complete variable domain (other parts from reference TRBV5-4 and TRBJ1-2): ETGVTQSPTHLIKTRGQQVTLRCSSQSGHNTVSWYQQALGQGPQFIFQYYREEENGRGNFPPRFSGLQFPNYSSELNVNALELDDSALYLCASSLDQEKNYGYTFGSGTRLTVV.

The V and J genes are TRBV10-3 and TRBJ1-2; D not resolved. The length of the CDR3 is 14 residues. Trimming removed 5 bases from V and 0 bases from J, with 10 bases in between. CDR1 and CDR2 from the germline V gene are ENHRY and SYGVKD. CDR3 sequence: CAISKITANYGYTF. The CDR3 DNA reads TGTGCCATCAGTAAGATTACAGCTAACTATGGCTACACCTTC.

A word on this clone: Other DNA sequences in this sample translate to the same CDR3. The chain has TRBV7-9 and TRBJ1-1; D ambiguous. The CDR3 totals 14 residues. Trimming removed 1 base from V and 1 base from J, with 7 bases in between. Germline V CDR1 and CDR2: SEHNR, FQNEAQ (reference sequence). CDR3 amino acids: CASSLVGGNTEAFF. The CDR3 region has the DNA TGTGCCAGCAGCTTAGTCGGCGGGAACACTGAAGCTTTCTTT.

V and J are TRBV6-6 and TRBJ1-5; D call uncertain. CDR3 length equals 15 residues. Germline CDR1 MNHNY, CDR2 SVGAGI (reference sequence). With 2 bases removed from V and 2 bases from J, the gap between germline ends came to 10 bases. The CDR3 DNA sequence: TGTGCCAGCAGTTACGGGAGGCCTGGCAATCAGCCCCAGCATTTT. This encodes CASSYGRPGNQPQHF.

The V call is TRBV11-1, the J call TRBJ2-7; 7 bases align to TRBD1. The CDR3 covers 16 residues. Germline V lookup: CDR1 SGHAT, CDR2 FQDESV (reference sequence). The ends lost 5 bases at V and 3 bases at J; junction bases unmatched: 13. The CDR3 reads CASSHRAGRTGYEQYF. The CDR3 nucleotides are TGTGCCAGCAGCCACAGGGCCGGGCGGACAGGCTACGAGCAGTACTTC.

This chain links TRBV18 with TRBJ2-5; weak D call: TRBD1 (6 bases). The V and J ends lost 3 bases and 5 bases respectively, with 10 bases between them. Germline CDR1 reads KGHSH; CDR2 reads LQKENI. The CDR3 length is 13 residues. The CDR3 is CASSPGAVETQYF. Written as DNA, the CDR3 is TGTGCCAGCTCACCGGGGGCGGTTGAGACCCAGTACTTC.

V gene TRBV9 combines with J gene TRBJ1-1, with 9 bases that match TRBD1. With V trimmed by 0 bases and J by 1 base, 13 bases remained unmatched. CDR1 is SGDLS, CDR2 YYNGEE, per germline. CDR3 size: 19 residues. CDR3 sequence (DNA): TGTGCCAGCAGCGTAGGATTGTTGGGACAGGGTTTCGCGAACACTGAAGCTTTCTTT. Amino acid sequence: CASSVGLLGQGFANTEAFF.

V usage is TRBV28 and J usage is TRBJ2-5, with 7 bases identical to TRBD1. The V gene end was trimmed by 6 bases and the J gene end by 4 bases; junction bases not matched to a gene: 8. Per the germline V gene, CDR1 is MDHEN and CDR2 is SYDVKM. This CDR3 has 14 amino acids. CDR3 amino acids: CASSLDRLRETQYF. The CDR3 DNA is TGTGCCAGCAGCCTGGACAGGTTGAGAGAGACCCAGTACTTC.

The CDR3, as DNA: TGTGCCAGCAGCTCCTGGGGGCGGAACACTGAAGCTTTCTTT. The encoded protein is CASSSWGRNTEAFF. This chain connects TRBV7-2 to TRBJ1-1, with D perhaps matching TRBD1 (6 bases). The CDR3 runs 14 residues. V was shortened by 4 bases and J by 1 base, with 10 bases between the two germline ends. Per germline, CDR1 SGHTA and CDR2 FQGNSA.

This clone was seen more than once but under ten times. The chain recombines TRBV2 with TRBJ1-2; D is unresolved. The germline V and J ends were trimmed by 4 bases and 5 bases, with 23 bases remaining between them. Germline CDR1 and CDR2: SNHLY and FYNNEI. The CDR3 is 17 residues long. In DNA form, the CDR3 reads TGTGCCAGCAGTGTTTCCCCCCAAATTAATGGAGAGTATGGCTACACCTTC. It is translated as CASSVSPQINGEYGYTF.

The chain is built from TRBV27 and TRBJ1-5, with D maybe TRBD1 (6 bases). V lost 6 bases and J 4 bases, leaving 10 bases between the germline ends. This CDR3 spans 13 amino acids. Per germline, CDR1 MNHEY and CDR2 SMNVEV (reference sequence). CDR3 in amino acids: CASRPQGNQPQHF. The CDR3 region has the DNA TGTGCCAGCAGGCCCCAGGGGAATCAGCCCCAGCATTTT.

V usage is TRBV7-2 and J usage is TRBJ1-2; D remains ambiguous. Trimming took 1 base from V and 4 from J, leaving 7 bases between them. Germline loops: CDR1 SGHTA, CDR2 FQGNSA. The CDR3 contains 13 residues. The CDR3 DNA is TGTGCCAGCAGCTTAGTGGCAGGCTATGGCTACACCTTC. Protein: CASSLVAGYGYTF.

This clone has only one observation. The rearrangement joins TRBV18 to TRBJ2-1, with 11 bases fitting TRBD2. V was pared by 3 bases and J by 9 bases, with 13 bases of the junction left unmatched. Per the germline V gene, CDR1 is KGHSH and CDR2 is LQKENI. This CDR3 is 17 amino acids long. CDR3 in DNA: TGTGCCAGCTCACCCTTTGAAACTAGCGGGAGTGGCTCTGAGCAGTTCTTC. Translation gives CASSPFETSGSGSEQFF.

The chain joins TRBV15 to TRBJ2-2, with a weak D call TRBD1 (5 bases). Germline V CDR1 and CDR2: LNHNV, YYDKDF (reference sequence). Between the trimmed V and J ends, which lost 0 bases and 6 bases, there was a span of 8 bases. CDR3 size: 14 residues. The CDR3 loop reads CATSREGLPGELFF. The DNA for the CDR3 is TGTGCCACCAGCAGAGAGGGGCTCCCCGGGGAGCTGTTTTTT.

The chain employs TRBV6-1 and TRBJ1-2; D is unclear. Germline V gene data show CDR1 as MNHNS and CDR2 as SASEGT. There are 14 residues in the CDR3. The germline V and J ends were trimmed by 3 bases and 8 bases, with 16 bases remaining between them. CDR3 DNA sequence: TGTGCCAGCAGTGAGCTGTGGGGAGGCAGGGGCTACACCTTC. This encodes CASSELWGGRGYTF.

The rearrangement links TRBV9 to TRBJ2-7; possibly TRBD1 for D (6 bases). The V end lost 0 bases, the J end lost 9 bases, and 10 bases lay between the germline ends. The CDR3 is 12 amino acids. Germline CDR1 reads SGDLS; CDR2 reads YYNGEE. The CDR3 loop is CASSVEQGAQYF. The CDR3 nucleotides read TGTGCCAGCAGCGTAGAACAGGGCGCGCAGTACTTC.

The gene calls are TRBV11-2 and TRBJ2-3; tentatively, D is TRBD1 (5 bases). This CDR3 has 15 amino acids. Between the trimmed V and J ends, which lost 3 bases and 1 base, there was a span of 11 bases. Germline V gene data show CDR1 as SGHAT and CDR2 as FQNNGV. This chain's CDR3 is CASSFRAWGTDTQYF. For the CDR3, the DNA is TGTGCCAGCAGCTTCAGGGCCTGGGGCACAGATACGCAGTATTTT. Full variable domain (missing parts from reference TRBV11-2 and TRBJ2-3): EAGVAQSPRYKIIEKRQSVAFWCNPISGHATLYWYQQILGQGPKLLIQFQNNGVVDDSQLPKDRFSAERLKGVDSTLKIQPAKLEDSAVYLCASSFRAWGTDTQYFGPGTRLTVL.

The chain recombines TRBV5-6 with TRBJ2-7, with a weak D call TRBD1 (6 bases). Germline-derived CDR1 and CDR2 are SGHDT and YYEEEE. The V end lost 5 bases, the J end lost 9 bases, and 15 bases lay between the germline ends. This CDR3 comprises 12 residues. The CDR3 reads CASSKTGFGQYF. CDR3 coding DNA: TGTGCCAGCAGTAAAACAGGGTTTGGGCAGTACTTC.

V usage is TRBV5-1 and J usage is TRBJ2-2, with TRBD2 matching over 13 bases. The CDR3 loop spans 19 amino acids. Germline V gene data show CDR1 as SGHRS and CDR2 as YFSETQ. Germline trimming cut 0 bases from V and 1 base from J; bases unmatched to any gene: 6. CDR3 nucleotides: TGCGCCAGCAGCTTGGTTTTACTAGCGGGAGGGAAGAACACCGGGGAGCTGTTTTTT. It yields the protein CASSLVLLAGGKNTGELFF. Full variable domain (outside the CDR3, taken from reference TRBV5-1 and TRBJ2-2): KAGVTQTPRYLIKTRGQQVTLSCSPISGHRSVSWYQQTPGQGLQFLFEYFSETQRNKGNFPGRFSGRQFSNSRSEMNVSTLELGDSALYLCASSLVLLAGGKNTGELFFGEGSRLTVL.

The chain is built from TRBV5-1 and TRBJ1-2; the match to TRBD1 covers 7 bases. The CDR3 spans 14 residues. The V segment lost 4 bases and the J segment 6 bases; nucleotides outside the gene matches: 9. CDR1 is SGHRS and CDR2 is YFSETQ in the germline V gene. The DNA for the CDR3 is TGCGCCAGCAGCAAGACCGGGACAGACAATGGCTACACCTTC. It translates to CASSKTGTDNGYTF.

The CDR3 DNA follows: TGCGCCAGCAGCTTGGCCGGTACGGCGGGTGAAAAACTGTTTTTT. Protein: CASSLAGTAGEKLFF. This chain joins TRBV5-1 and TRBJ1-4; no reliable D call. Germline CDR1 is SGHRS and CDR2 is YFSETQ. Trimming took off 0 bases at V and 7 bases at J, with 13 bases between the two ends. This CDR3 has 15 amino acids. Filled out from reference TRBV5-1 and TRBJ1-4, the complete variable domain reads KAGVTQTPRYLIKTRGQQVTLSCSPISGHRSVSWYQQTPGQGLQFLFEYFSETQRNKGNFPGRFSGRQFSNSRSEMNVSTLELGDSALYLCASSLAGTAGEKLFFGSGTQLSVL.

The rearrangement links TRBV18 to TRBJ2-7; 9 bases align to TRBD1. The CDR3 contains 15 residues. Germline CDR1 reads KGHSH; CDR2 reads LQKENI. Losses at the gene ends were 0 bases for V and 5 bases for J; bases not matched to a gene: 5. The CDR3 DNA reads TGTGCCAGCTCACCACCGGACAGGGGAACCCACGAGCAGTACTTC. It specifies CASSPPDRGTHEQYF.

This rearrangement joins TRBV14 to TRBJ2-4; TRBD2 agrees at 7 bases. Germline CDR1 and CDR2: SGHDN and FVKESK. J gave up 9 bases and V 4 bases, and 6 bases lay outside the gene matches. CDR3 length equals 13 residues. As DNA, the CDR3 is TGTGCCAGCAGCCCGGGGGAGGGGACCATTCAGTACTTC. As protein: CASSPGEGTIQYF. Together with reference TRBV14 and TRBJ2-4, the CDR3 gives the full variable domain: EAGVTQFPSHSVIEKGQTVTLRCDPISGHDNLYWYRRVMGKEIKFLLHFVKESKQDESGMPNNRFLAERTGGTYSTLKVQPAELEDSGVYFCASSPGEGTIQYFGAGTRLSVL.